Presented here are 5 T cell receptor beta chains from one specimen sequenced in a study of blood T cell repertoires in COVID-19. Data came from immunoSEQ multiplex PCR; TCRdb stores just in-frame clones and leaves some out. The data hold over 30,000 clones, with about 85% observed a single time. Sequenced sample: peripheral blood. The receptors were gathered from a woman aged 55 to 70 with active COVID-19.

Only one count was recorded for this clone. The chain links TRBV5-1 to TRBJ2-3, with a weak D call TRBD1 (5 bases). CDR1 is SGHRS and CDR2 is YFSETQ in the germline V gene. The V end was cut by 4 bases, the J end by 1 base, with 10 bases between. The CDR3 contains 14 residues. In DNA, the CDR3 is TGCGCCAGCAGCCTGGGGCCAGGCACAGATACGCAGTATTTT. It is translated as CASSLGPGTDTQYF.

This sequence joins TRBV5-6 and TRBJ2-3, with a weak D call TRBD1 (5 bases). CDR1 and CDR2 (germline): SGHDT, YYEEEE. The V and J ends lost 4 bases and 7 bases respectively, with 10 bases between them. This CDR3 region has 12 residues. The CDR3: CASSETDYTQYF. CDR3 in DNA: TGTGCCAGCAGCGAGACAGACTATACGCAGTATTTT.

The rearrangement links TRBV6-5 to TRBJ2-5; maybe TRBD2 (5 bases). The CDR3 runs 12 residues. Per the germline V gene, CDR1 is MNHEY and CDR2 is SVGAGI. The ends were cut back, 7 bases at V and 2 bases at J, with 8 bases in the middle. The CDR3 reads CASITSQETQYF. The DNA of the CDR3 is TGTGCCAGCATAACTAGTCAAGAGACCCAGTACTTC.

The V and J genes are TRBV3-1 (or the pseudogene TRBV3-2) and TRBJ2-1; 10 bases fit TRBD2. Unmatched junction bases numbered 15, after V lost 3 bases and J lost 4 bases. Germline CDR1 reads LGHDT; CDR2 reads YNNKEL (reference sequence). The CDR3 runs to 19 residues. CDR3 amino acids: CASSQRGLAGVGAYNEQFF. CDR3 nucleotide sequence: TGTGCCAGCAGCCAGCGCGGGCTAGCGGGAGTCGGGGCTTACAATGAGCAGTTCTTC.

V and J are TRBV30 and TRBJ1-2; perhaps TRBD1 as D (6 bases). The CDR3 sequence is 14 residues long. Trimming pared 3 bases from V and 6 bases from J, leaving 17 bases between. Germline V gives CDR1 GTSNPN, CDR2 SVGIG (reference sequence). In nucleotides, the CDR3 is TGTGCCTGGAGGAAGGACAGCTTTACTCATGGCTACACCTTC. Its protein product is CAWRKDSFTHGYTF.